This T cell receptor (beta chain) was documented in a study of molecular identifiers for immune sequencing clone quantification. Study-level information: In replicates, RNA taken from about 20,000 or 100,000 naive CD8 cells was divided five ways, and four portions underwent sequencing. Study findings and constraints: For highly expanded clones, sizes could be underestimated when identical TCR molecules share a barcode.

Using 10%, 30% or 50% RNA, naive CD8 libraries were derived from around 20,000 to 1,000,000 sorted cells. Sorting recovered naive CD8 T cells on a CD8+CD4-CCR7+CD45RA+ profile. Many counts were recorded for this clonotype. What it binds is not known. MiXCR, applied by TCRdb to the PCR reads, yields one record per CDR3 protein. The sample lists 65,000 to 70,000 distinct CDR3 sequences; 15% to 20% were seen once. Germline V lookup: CDR1 LNHNV, CDR2 YYDKDF (reference sequence). This CDR3 region has 12 residues. V dropped 8 bases and J dropped 10 bases, with 14 bases sitting between them. This sequence joins TRBV15 and TRBJ1-4; tentatively, D is TRBD1 (5 bases). The clonotype comes from a human donor in good health. Some libraries in this study had Jurkat cell RNA spiked in. The material sequenced was naive CD8+ T cells from blood, with Jurkat cell RNA spiked in. Specified subset: FACS-sorted CD8+CD4-CCR7+CD45RA+ naive T cells. In nucleotides, the CDR3 is TGTGCCACCTCCAGAATCGGGGGAAAACTGTTTTTT. Translating gives CATSRIGGKLFF.